This T cell receptor beta chain originates from a study of T cell clones after liver transplantation. Study at large: A pre-transplant mixed lymphocyte reaction with TCRbeta sequencing defined graft-donor-reactive clones followed in post-transplant blood. HCV positivity affected three of eight recipients; the rest lacked autoimmune or viral indications. Tolerance: complete withdrawal held at least one year, liver enzymes staying within twice normal.

TCRdb keeps only in-frame clones here, not all; method: immunoSEQ multiplex PCR. The sample comprises approximately 71,000 clones, around 93% of which are singletons, and over 0.75% rests with the top ten. Study-level findings and limits: These preliminary findings come from unstandardized post-transplant sampling times.

Germline loops: CDR1 GTSNPN, CDR2 SVGIG (reference sequence). The CDR3 is 12 residues long. This clone was found once. What it recognizes is unknown. Sequences were derived from CD4+ T cells from blood, sampled less than 26 months after liver transplant. V is TRBV30 and J is TRBJ1-5, with TRBD1 as a possible D gene (5 bases). The TCR comes from a human patient who received a liver transplant. Part of the T cells may come from the graft donor. The CDR3 nucleotides read TGTGCTGCGTCCGGGGGGAATCAGCCCCAGCATTTT. It encodes CAASGGNQPQHF.